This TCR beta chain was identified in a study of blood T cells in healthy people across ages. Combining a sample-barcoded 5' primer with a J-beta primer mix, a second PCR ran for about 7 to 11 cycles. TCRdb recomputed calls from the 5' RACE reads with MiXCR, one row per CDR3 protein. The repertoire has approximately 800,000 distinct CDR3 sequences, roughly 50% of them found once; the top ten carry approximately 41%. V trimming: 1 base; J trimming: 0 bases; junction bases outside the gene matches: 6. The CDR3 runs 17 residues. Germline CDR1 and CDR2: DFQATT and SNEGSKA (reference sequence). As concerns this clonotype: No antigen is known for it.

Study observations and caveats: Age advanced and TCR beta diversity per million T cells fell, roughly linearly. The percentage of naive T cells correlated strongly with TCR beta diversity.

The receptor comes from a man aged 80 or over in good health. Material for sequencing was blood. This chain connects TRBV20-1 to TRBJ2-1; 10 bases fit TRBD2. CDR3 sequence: CSARGGAGGSSYNEQFF. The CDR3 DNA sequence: TGCAGTGCTAGAGGTGGAGCGGGAGGGAGCTCCTACAATGAGCAGTTCTTC.